Presented here are 10 T cell receptor beta chains from one specimen sequenced in a study of Ad26.COV2.S vaccination and SARS-CoV-2 variants. Treatment in this sample: some 19 received Ad26.COV2.S at low or high dose, single or two shots; about five received placebo; per-sample allocation not given. On day 63 after the first injection, vaccine and placebo recipients gave samples. Some clones are missing from TCRdb's copy, which holds only in-frame ones; the method was immunoSEQ multiplex PCR. The sample yields some 250,000 clones, around 87% seen once. Sequenced material: peripheral blood, taken in a trial of Ad26.COV2.S vaccine versus placebo. The receptors here all came from a person aged 18-65 years who received the Ad26.COV2.S COVID-19 vaccine or a placebo.

The chain combines TRBV4-3 with TRBJ2-2; TRBD2 might be the D (7 bases). Deletions cut 2 bases from V and 6 bases from J, with 19 bases between. The length of the CDR3 is 17 residues. The germline CDR1 and CDR2 sequences are LGHNA and YSLEER. The CDR3 nucleotides read TGCGCCAGCAGCCAAAGCCCCCAGGGGAGGGGACCCGGGGAGCTGTTTTTT. Its translation is CASSQSPQGRGPGELFF.

As DNA, the CDR3 is TGTGCCAGCAGTTACCGGGACAGGGGAACTCAAGAGACCCAGTACTTC. It specifies CASSYRDRGTQETQYF. The gene calls are TRBV6-2 or TRBV6-3 and TRBJ2-5; 10 positions match TRBD1. CDR3 length: 16 residues. The ends lost 2 bases at V and 2 bases at J; junction bases unmatched: 5. From germline, CDR1 is MNHEY and CDR2 SVGEGT.

This clone appeared once. V gene TRBV5-4 combines with J gene TRBJ2-2, with TRBD1 matching over 10 bases. V was pared by 4 bases and J by 1 base, with 4 bases of the junction left unmatched. Germline CDR1 SGHNT, CDR2 YYREEE (reference sequence). CDR3 length: 16 residues. DNA for the CDR3: TGTGCCAGCAGCGCCGGGACAGGGGAGAACACCGGGGAGCTGTTTTTT. This codes for CASSAGTGENTGELFF.

The chain carries TRBV9 and TRBJ2-3; 9 positions match TRBD2. The CDR3 contains 16 residues. The germline V gene encodes CDR1 SGDLS and CDR2 YYNGEE. The ends lost 1 base at V and 1 base at J; junction bases unmatched: 4. The CDR3 reads CASSVSERGGTDTQYF. CDR3 sequence (DNA): TGTGCCAGCAGCGTAAGTGAGCGGGGGGGCACAGATACGCAGTATTTT.

The genes are TRBV6-1 and TRBJ2-7, with a tentative D call TRBD2 (6 bases). Germline CDR1 MNHNS, CDR2 SASEGT. CDR3 size: 14 residues. Trimming took off 3 bases at V and 3 bases at J, with 12 bases between the two ends. In DNA, the CDR3 is TGTGCCAGCAGTGAGGTAGGGACTGACTACGAGCAGTACTTC. It is translated as CASSEVGTDYEQYF.

The CDR3 protein is CAWRGTGQFYPDTQYF. In DNA form, the CDR3 reads TGTGCCTGGAGAGGGACAGGTCAATTTTATCCAGATACGCAGTATTTT. The chain is built from TRBV30 and TRBJ2-3; TRBD1 matches at 8 bases. Germline V gene lookup returns CDR1 GTSNPN and CDR2 SVGIG (reference sequence). Unmatched junction bases numbered 12, after V lost 3 bases and J lost 4 bases. The CDR3 contains 16 residues.

The rearrangement uses TRBV18 and TRBJ2-5; 10 nucleotides match TRBD1. Germline assignment: CDR1 KGHSH and CDR2 LQKENI. The CDR3 totals 17 residues. J lost 0 bases, V lost 4 bases, and 8 bases had no gene match. CDR3 sequence reads: CASSQLPGQGNQETQYF. CDR3 nucleotides: TGTGCCAGCTCACAACTACCGGGACAGGGGAACCAAGAGACCCAGTACTTC. The full variable domain, its missing parts supplied by reference TRBV18 and TRBJ2-5, is NAGVMQNPRHLVRRRGQEARLRCSPMKGHSHVYWYRQLPEEGLKFMVYLQKENIIDESGMPKERFSAEFPKEGPSILRIQQVVRGDSAAYFCASSQLPGQGNQETQYFGPGTRLLVL.

The chain recombines TRBV7-8 with TRBJ1-4; D possibly corresponds to TRBD1 (6 bases). From germline, CDR1 is SGHVS and CDR2 FQNEAQ. V dropped 2 bases and J dropped 6 bases, with 10 bases sitting between them. The CDR3 contains 14 residues. In nucleotides, the CDR3 is TGTGCCAGCAGCTTAAGGGAGGGGGATGAAAAACTGTTTTTT. Its translation is CASSLREGDEKLFF.

With respect to this clone: At the DNA level, this CDR3 is encoded by other sequences in the same sample as well. The gene calls are TRBV27 and TRBJ1-1; TRBD1 matches at 7 bases. V gave up 3 bases and J gave up 1 base; unmatched junction bases: 2. CDR3 size: 14 residues. The germline V gene has CDR1 MNHEY and CDR2 SMNVEV (reference sequence). The CDR3 DNA follows: TGTGCCAGCAGTTTGGGACAGACGAACACTGAAGCTTTCTTT. This sequence encodes CASSLGQTNTEAFF.

The chain has TRBV27 and TRBJ2-1; D not certain. Trimming left V 7 bases short and J 8 bases short, with 18 bases between. From germline, CDR1 is MNHEY and CDR2 SMNVEV (reference sequence). The CDR3 sequence is 14 residues long. The CDR3 reads CASTRNLPSHEQFF. In nucleotides, the CDR3 is TGTGCCAGCACTAGGAACCTCCCCTCCCATGAGCAGTTCTTC.